This T cell receptor (beta chain) was sequenced for a study of cytomegalovirus exposure and HLA in healthy donors. Study-wide results and caveats: Data from an earlier analysis indicated that most TCR beta V segments were productive either about 90% or about 30% of the time. Cytomegalovirus status, reportedly, was diagnosed with high specificity and sensitivity by the classifier. One variant, a missense change in DCLRE1C, was linked in a later analysis to TCR beta V- and J-gene trimming.

A multiplex PCR was run with 60 Vbeta primers and 13 Jbeta primers. Repertoires were generated with immunoSEQ multiplex PCR, while TCRdb's copy carries only in-frame clones and drops some. The table lists approximately 150,000 clones, around 65% of them singletons. Remarks on this clone: Its antigen is unknown.

Germline V gives CDR1 SGHRS, CDR2 YFSETQ. V dropped 4 bases and J dropped 1 base, with 12 bases sitting between them. The CDR3 totals 14 residues. The chain employs TRBV5-1 and TRBJ2-7; TRBD2 might be the D (5 bases). The receptor was derived from a woman aged 55-69 years in good health and CMV-seronegative. Sequencing was carried out using PBMCs. This chain's CDR3 is CASSQGRTSYEQYF. CDR3 sequence (DNA): TGCGCCAGCAGCCAAGGACGGACTTCCTACGAGCAGTACTTC.